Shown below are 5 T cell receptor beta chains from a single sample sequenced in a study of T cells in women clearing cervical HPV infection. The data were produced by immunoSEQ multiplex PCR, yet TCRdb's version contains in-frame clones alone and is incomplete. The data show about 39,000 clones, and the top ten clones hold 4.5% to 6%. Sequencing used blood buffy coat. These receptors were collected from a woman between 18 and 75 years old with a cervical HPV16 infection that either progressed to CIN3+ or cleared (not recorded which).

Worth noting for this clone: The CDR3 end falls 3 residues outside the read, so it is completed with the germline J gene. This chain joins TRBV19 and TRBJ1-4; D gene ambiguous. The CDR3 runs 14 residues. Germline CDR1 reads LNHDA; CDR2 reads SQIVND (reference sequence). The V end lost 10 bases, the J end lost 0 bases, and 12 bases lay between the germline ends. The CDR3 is CATAGVATNEKLFF. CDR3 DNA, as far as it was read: TGTGCCACCGCGGGAGTTGCAACTAATGAAAAA.

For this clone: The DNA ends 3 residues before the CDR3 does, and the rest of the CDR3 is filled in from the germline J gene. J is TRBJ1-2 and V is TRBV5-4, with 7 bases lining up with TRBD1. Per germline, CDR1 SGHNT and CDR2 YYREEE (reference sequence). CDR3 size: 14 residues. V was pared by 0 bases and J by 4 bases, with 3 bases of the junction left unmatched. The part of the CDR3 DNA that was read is TGTGCCAGCAGCTTGGACAGGGGATTCTATGGC. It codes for CASSLDRGFYG. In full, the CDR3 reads CASSLDRGFYGYTF.

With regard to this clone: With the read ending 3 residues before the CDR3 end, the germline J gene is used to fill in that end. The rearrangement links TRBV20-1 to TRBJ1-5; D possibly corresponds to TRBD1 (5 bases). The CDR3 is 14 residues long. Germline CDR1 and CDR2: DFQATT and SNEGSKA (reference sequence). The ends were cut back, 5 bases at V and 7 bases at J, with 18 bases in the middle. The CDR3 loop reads CSAGSQGQFQPQHF. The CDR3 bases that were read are TGCAGTGCTGGCAGCCAAGGACAATTCCAGCCC.

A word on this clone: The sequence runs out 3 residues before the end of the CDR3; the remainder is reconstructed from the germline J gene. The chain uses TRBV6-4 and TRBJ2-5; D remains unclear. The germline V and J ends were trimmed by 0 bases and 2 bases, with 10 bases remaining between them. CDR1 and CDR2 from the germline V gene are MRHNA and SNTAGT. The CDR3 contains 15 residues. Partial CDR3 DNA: TGTGCCAGCAGTGACTCGAAGGCAGTACAAGAGACC. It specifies CASSDSKAVQET. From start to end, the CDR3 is CASSDSKAVQETQYF.

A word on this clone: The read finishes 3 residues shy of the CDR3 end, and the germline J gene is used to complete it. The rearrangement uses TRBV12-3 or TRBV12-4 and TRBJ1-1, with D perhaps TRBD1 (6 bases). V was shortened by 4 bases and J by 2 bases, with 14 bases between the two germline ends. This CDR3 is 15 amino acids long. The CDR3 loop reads CASSSLDSLNTEAFF. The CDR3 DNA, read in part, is TGTGCCAGCAGTTCACTGGACAGCCTTAACACTGAA.